This T cell receptor (beta chain) was captured by sequencing in a study of cytotoxic CD8 clonotypes in ibrutinib-treated CLL. As for the study in general: The subjects consisted of around eleven relapsed/refractory and some 14 treatment-naive individuals, with 17 to 18 IGHV unmutated. Study results and caveats: Private clonotypes, not public ones, expanded at ibrutinib response.

Sequencing used immunoSEQ multiplex PCR; TCRdb keeps in-frame clones, though not all of them. Counted here are about 270,000 clones, around 76% occurring once; the ten biggest clones make up roughly 5.7%. Note on this clone: Its specificity is not known.

Libraries of TCR beta were made from around 2.1 micrograms of genomic DNA that came from cryopreserved PBMCs. Trimming left V 1 base short and J 4 bases short, with 18 bases between. Germline loops: CDR1 SGHVS, CDR2 FNYEAQ. CDR3 length: 17 residues. This TCR was sampled from a human donor with chronic lymphocytic leukemia. This chain uses TRBV7-6 with TRBJ2-3, with D possibly being TRBD1 or TRBD2 (5 bases each). Sequencing was performed on PBMCs, taken at disease progression, from a patient treated with ibrutinib. The CDR3 DNA follows: TGTGCCAGCAGCTTAGTCCAAATACTTGGGGGAGCAGATACGCAGTATTTT. It translates to CASSLVQILGGADTQYF.